The subject of this entry is one T cell receptor beta chain. This specimen comes from a study of blood T cell repertoires in COVID-19. Study-wide background: Italy, Spain and the United States were the sources of the convalescent and acute COVID-19 samples.

Original data processing: The authors estimated nucleated cell counts from reference gene primer amplification. Assay: immunoSEQ multiplex PCR; the TCRdb copy retains only in-frame clones and omits some. The V and J calls and clone size come from that table; D and trimming were worked out from the DNA. Among about 180,000 clones listed, 75% to 90% were seen once. Two negative PCRs, clearance, or symptom resolution had been documented for recovered Cohort 3 donors. The trim removed 2 bases at V and 5 bases at J, leaving 11 bases unmatched. This CDR3 comprises 17 residues. Germline CDR1 reads LNHDA; CDR2 reads SQIVND (reference sequence).

The rearrangement joins TRBV19 to TRBJ1-5; 8 bases map to TRBD1. Material for sequencing was PBMCs or T cells enriched from blood (not recorded which). This receptor was obtained from a man in his forties or fifties who had recovered from COVID-19. This CDR3 is CASSIYFSGGVDQPQHF. The CDR3 region has the DNA TGTGCCAGTAGTATATATTTCTCAGGGGGCGTGGATCAGCCCCAGCATTTT.